Below, one T cell receptor (beta chain) is given with its context. What it recognizes is unknown. This specimen belongs to a study of T cells in Graves' hyperthyroidism and ophthalmopathy. Study-level background: The blood sample was taken at first diagnosis, before treatment began.

This CDR3 region has 14 residues. Unmatched junction bases numbered 9, after V lost 5 bases and J lost 4 bases. CDR1 and CDR2 (germline): DFQATT, SNEGSKA (reference sequence). TCR beta CDR3 sequences were amplified from RNA transcripts. During a first-round RT-PCR of the TCR CDR3, the HTBI primer set was used. TCRdb re-called the multiplex PCR reads with MiXCR, one entry per CDR3 protein. Here the sample spans about 290,000 distinct CDR3 sequences, roughly 19% being singletons. Clinical symptoms, serum thyroxine, TRAb, thyroid ultrasound and orbital computed tomography informed diagnoses. Broader study findings: Ophthalmopathy and stable hyperthyroidism were separated by a 13 V-J model. Model predictions of ophthalmopathy came a median around 7.1 months before onset.

The receptor was isolated from a man between 45 and 60 years old with Graves' ophthalmopathy. Sequenced material: blood. V is TRBV20-1 and J is TRBJ2-7, with 9 positions matching TRBD2. The CDR3 DNA sequence: TGCAGTGCTGAAATAGTAGCGGGAGAATACGAGCAGTACTTC. It is translated as CSAEIVAGEYEQYF.